The present T cell receptor (beta chain) was sequenced within a study of blood T cell repertoires in COVID-19. CDR3 length equals 14 residues. J was trimmed by 5 bases and V by 6 bases; bases with no gene match: 9. In germline, CDR1 is LNHDA, CDR2 SQIVND (reference sequence). Some clones are missing from TCRdb's copy, which holds only in-frame ones; the method was immunoSEQ multiplex PCR. Among 450,000 or so clones, 75% to 90% were seen once, and the ten largest hold approximately 1.5%. This chain joins TRBV19 and TRBJ2-5; 7 bases align to TRBD2. The sequenced sample was peripheral blood. The origin of this receptor is a woman aged 35 to 49 with COVID-19, enrolled during active disease. The CDR3, as DNA: TGTGCCAGTAGACCCCGGGGAGGGAAGGAGACCCAGTACTTC. Translating it yields CASRPRGGKETQYF.